This T cell receptor (beta chain) appears in the sequencing data of a study of blood T cell repertoires in COVID-19. At the level of the study: PBMCs, B-cell-depleted T cells, or T cells provided the cDNA or gDNA that made up the material.

V trimming: 1 base; J trimming: 3 bases; junction bases outside the gene matches: 3. Germline V gives CDR1 MGHRA, CDR2 YSYEKL. The CDR3 is 15 residues long. As originally analysed: Reference gene primer amplification gave estimated nucleated cell counts. Data came from immunoSEQ multiplex PCR; TCRdb stores just in-frame clones and leaves some out. The V and J calls and the clone size are those of that table, but D and trimming were determined from the DNA. The sample includes roughly 250,000 clones, around 85% of them seen just once. What was sequenced was peripheral blood. This chain uses TRBV4-1 with TRBJ2-7; 10 bases agree with TRBD1. The TCR was taken from a woman in her twenties or thirties with COVID-19, enrolled during active disease. As DNA, the CDR3 is TGCGCCAGCAGCCAAGGGACAGGGGGTCTCTACGAGCAGTACTTC. The encoded protein is CASSQGTGGLYEQYF.